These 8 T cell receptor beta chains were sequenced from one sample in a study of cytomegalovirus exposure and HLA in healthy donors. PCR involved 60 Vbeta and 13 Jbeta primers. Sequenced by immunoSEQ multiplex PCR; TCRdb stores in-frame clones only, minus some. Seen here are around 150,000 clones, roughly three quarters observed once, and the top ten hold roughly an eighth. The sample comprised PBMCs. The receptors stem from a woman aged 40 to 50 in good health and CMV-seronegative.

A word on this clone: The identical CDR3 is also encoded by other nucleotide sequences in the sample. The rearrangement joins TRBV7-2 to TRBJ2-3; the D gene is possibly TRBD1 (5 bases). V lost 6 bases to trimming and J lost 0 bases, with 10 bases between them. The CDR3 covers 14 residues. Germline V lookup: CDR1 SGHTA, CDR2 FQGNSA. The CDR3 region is CASSLGASTDTQYF. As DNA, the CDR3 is TGTGCCAGCAGTCTTGGGGCGAGCACAGATACGCAGTATTTT.

Here the CDR3 DNA reads TGTGCCAGCAGTTTATTGGGGCCCACGAACACTGAAGCTTTCTTT. It codes for CASSLLGPTNTEAFF. V gene TRBV28 combines with J gene TRBJ1-1, with D perhaps matching TRBD1 (5 bases). The V and J ends lost 1 base and 1 base respectively, with 10 bases between them. The CDR3 is 15 residues long. From germline, CDR1 is MDHEN and CDR2 SYDVKM.

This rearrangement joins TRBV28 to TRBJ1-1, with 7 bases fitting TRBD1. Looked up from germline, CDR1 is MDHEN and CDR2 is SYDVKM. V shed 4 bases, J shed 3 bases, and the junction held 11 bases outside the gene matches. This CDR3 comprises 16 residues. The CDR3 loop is CASSSDLGQRDTEAFF. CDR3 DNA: TGTGCCAGCAGTTCTGATTTGGGACAGCGGGACACTGAAGCTTTCTTT.

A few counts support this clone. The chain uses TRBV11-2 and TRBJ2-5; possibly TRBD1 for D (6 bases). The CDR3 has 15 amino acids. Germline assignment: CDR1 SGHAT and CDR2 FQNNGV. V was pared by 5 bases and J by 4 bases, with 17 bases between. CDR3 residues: CASSPGVKKGETQYF. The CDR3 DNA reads TGTGCCAGCAGCCCAGGGGTCAAGAAGGGAGAGACCCAGTACTTC. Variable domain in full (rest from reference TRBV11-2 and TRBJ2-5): EAGVAQSPRYKIIEKRQSVAFWCNPISGHATLYWYQQILGQGPKLLIQFQNNGVVDDSQLPKDRFSAERLKGVDSTLKIQPAKLEDSAVYLCASSPGVKKGETQYFGPGTRLLVL.

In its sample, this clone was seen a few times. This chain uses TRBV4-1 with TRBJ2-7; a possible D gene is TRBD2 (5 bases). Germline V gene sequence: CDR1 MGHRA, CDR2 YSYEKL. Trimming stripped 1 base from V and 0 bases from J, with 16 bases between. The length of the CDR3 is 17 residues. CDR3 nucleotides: TGCGCCAGCAGCCAAGCGGGTACGCGGGCAAGCTCCTACGAGCAGTACTTC. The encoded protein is CASSQAGTRASSYEQYF.

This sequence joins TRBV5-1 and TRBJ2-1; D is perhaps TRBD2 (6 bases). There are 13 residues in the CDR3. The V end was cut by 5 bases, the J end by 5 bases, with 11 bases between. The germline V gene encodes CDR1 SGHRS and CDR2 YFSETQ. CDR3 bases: TGCGCCAGCAGAAGGGAGGTAAACAATGAGCAGTTCTTC. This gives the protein CASRREVNNEQFF.

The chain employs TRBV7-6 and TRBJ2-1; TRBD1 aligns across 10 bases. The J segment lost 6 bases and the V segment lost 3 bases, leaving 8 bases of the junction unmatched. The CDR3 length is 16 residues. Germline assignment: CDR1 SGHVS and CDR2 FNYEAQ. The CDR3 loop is CASSFQDRGVGNEQFF. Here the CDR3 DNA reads TGTGCCAGCAGCTTCCAGGACAGGGGGGTAGGCAATGAGCAGTTCTTC.

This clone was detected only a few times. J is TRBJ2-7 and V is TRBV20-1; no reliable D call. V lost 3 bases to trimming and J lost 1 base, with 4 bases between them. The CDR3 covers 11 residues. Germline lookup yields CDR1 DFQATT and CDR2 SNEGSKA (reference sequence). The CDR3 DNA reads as TGCAGTGCTAGCGGGTCCTACGAGCAGTACTTC. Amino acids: CSASGSYEQYF.